What follows are 17 T cell receptor beta chains derived from one specimen sequenced in a study of T cells in Graves' hyperthyroidism and ophthalmopathy (dated by TCRdb to between 2018 and 2021). The method was multiplex PCR. The sequencing machine was an Illumina HiSeq 2000. The TCR beta CDR3 regions were amplified from the RNA transcripts. For the first round of RT-PCR on the TCR CDR3, the HTBI primer set was used together with the Qiagen OneStep RT-PCR kit. Using fastp trimming at Q25 and MiXCR clonotype assembly, TCRdb reanalyzed the public sequencing data and kept in-frame beta chains. CDR3 protein sequences are deduplicated, and each keeps its most common genes and DNA. The sample contains about 770,000 distinct CDR3 sequences, approximately 18% of them found a single time. Approximately 15% of the sample is in the top ten clones. The sample consisted of blood. The receptors were sampled from a woman aged 50 to 60 with Graves' hyperthyroidism that later progressed to Graves' ophthalmopathy.

This clonotype was observed at least ten times. One junction end does not reproduce the germline sequence, and a read error may be involved. The chain joins TRBV7-9 to TRBJ1-4; 9 nucleotides agree with TRBD1. Germline V gene data show CDR1 as SEHNR and CDR2 as FQNEAQ (reference sequence). The CDR3 consists of 14 residues. Here the CDR3 reads CASSLQGADEKLFF. The CDR3 bases are TGCGCCAGCAGCTTACAGGGGGCGGATGAAAAACTGTTTTTT.

This clonotype was counted ten times or more. CDR3 amino acids: CAWRARTVGDQPQHF. CDR3 nucleotide sequence: TGTGCCTGGAGAGCTAGGACAGTGGGGGATCAGCCCCAGCATTTT. The J gene is TRBJ1-5, the V gene TRBV30, with a tentative D call TRBD1 (6 bases). Germline values: CDR1 GTSNPN, CDR2 SVGIG (reference sequence). The CDR3 covers 15 residues. V was clipped by 3 bases and J by 5 bases, with 17 bases between them.

This clonotype was counted between two and nine times. The chain carries TRBV19 and TRBJ1-5; D gene ambiguous. CDR3 size: 16 residues. Trimming stripped 4 bases from V and 0 bases from J, with 13 bases between. In germline, CDR1 is LNHDA, CDR2 SQIVND (reference sequence). The CDR3 here is CASSRAPSYSNQPQHF. DNA for the CDR3: TGTGCCAGTAGTAGGGCCCCCAGCTATAGCAATCAGCCCCAGCATTTT. The full variable domain, completed using reference TRBV19 and TRBJ1-5, is DGGITQSPKYLFRKEGQNVTLSCEQNLNHDAMYWYRQDPGQGLRLIYYSQIVNDFQKGDIAEGYSVSREKKESFPLTVTSAQKNPTAFYLCASSRAPSYSNQPQHFGDGTRLSIL.

This clonotype was counted at least ten times. The chain joins TRBV12-3 or TRBV12-4 to TRBJ1-5; no clear D. Trimming stripped 1 base from V and 2 bases from J, with 9 bases between. The CDR3 is 15 residues long. The CDR3 DNA reads as TGTGCCAGCAGTTTAGGGGAGGAAGGCAATCAGCCCCAGCATTTT. This translates into CASSLGEEGNQPQHF.

The chain uses TRBV6-2 or TRBV6-3 and TRBJ2-3; 10 bases map to TRBD2. The length of the CDR3 is 14 residues. CDR1 MNHEY and CDR2 SVGEGT come from the germline V gene. V lost 8 bases, J lost 4 bases, and 6 bases stayed unmatched. The CDR3, as DNA: TGTGCCAGCTTTGAGCGGGGGGGACCAGATACGCAGTATTTT. As protein: CASFERGGPDTQYF.

This sequence joins TRBV4-1 and TRBJ2-3, with TRBD2 matching over 9 bases. With V trimmed by 1 base and J by 2 bases, 16 bases remained unmatched. This CDR3 region has 20 residues. CDR1 and CDR2 from the germline V gene are MGHRA and YSYEKL. The CDR3 DNA follows: TGCGCCAGCAGCCAAGCCCCCCGAACGCTAGCGGGGCCCTACACAGATACGCAGTATTTT. It is translated as CASSQAPRTLAGPYTDTQYF.

This clonotype was detected ten times or more. This chain uses TRBV30 with TRBJ1-2; D unclear. The CDR3 has 14 amino acids. Trimming pared 2 bases from V and 5 bases from J, leaving 15 bases between. CDR1 GTSNPN and CDR2 SVGIG come from the germline V gene (reference sequence). CDR3 amino acids: CAWSLRSSLYGYTF. CDR3 nucleotide sequence: TGTGCCTGGAGTCTTAGGTCATCGCTATATGGCTACACCTTC. The variable domain in full, with the rest retrieved from reference TRBV30 and TRBJ1-2, is SQTIHQWPATLVQPVGSPLSLECTVEGTSNPNLYWYRQAAGRGLQLLFYSVGIGQISSEVPQNLSASRPQDRQFILSSKKLLLSDSGFYLCAWSLRSSLYGYTFGSGTRLTVV.

This clonotype was seen repeatedly, ten times or more. CDR3: CSASRDRGDYGYTF. CDR3 in DNA: TGCAGTGCAAGCCGGGACAGGGGAGACTATGGCTACACCTTC. The genes are TRBV20-1 and TRBJ1-2, with TRBD1 identical over 10 bases. V lost 6 bases to trimming and J lost 3 bases; unmatched junction nucleotides: 7. The length of the CDR3 is 14 residues. CDR1 and CDR2 (germline): DFQATT, SNEGSKA (reference sequence).

The rearrangement links TRBV11-2 to TRBJ2-5; TRBD2 agrees at 7 bases. Trimming removed 5 bases from V and 1 base from J; junction bases left unmatched: 4. Germline CDR1 SGHAT, CDR2 FQNNGV. CDR3 length: 14 residues. The CDR3 region is CASSRRGIQETQYF. CDR3 sequence (DNA): TGTGCCAGCAGCAGGCGGGGGATCCAAGAGACCCAGTACTTC.

The chain joins TRBV6-1 to TRBJ1-5, with D unclear. The CDR3 totals 15 residues. The V gene lost 1 base and the J gene lost 6 bases, with 13 bases spanning the gap. Germline V gene sequence: CDR1 MNHNS, CDR2 SASEGT. The CDR3 reads CASSEEGLDSQPQHF. The CDR3 DNA sequence: TGTGCCAGCAGTGAAGAGGGTTTAGATAGTCAGCCCCAGCATTTT.

This clonotype showed up just a few times. The rearrangement links TRBV18 to TRBJ2-2; D unclear. Trimming shortened V by 5 bases and J by 0 bases, and 7 bases separated the two germline ends. This CDR3 has 14 residues. Germline CDR1 KGHSH, CDR2 LQKENI. The DNA for the CDR3 is TGTGCCAGCTCAGAAGACACGAACACCGGGGAGCTGTTTTTT. Amino acids: CASSEDTNTGELFF.

This clonotype was counted many times. CDR3 bases: TGTGCCAGCAGCTTAGATCGGGCAGCCCCGCATGAAAAACTGTTTTTT. Amino acids: CASSLDRAAPHEKLFF. This chain uses TRBV11-3 with TRBJ1-4; D gene uncertain. The ends were cut back, 0 bases at V and 6 bases at J, with 14 bases in the middle. The CDR3 is 16 residues long. Germline V gene data show CDR1 as SGHNT and CDR2 as YENEEA.

This clonotype was detected ten times or more. This sequence joins TRBV3-1 and TRBJ1-2; D is perhaps TRBD1 (6 bases). Trimming left V 4 bases short and J 3 bases short, with 18 bases between. CDR3 length: 16 amino acids. The germline gives CDR1 LGHDT, CDR2 YNNKEL (reference sequence). CDR3 sequence: CASSPEDTGRDYGYTF. Written as DNA, the CDR3 is TGTGCCAGCAGCCCTGAAGATACAGGGAGGGACTATGGCTACACCTTC. The complete variable domain, with remaining parts taken from reference TRBV3-1 and TRBJ1-2, reads DTAVSQTPKYLVTQMGNDKSIKCEQNLGHDTMYWYKQDSKKFLKIMFSYNNKELIINETVPNRFSPKSPDKAHLNLHINSLELGDSAVYFCASSPEDTGRDYGYTFGSGTRLTVV.

The J gene is TRBJ1-6, the V gene TRBV15, with D uncertain. Germline V CDR1 and CDR2: LNHNV, YYDKDF (reference sequence). V was trimmed by 1 base and J by 8 bases, leaving 12 bases between them. CDR3 size: 15 residues. CDR3 protein: CATSRAKALDSPLHF. CDR3 coding DNA: TGTGCCACCAGCAGAGCAAAGGCCCTAGATTCACCCCTCCACTTT.

This clonotype was detected ten times or more. The chain has TRBV3-1 and TRBJ2-5; D is unclear. Per germline, CDR1 LGHDT and CDR2 YNNKEL (reference sequence). This CDR3 region has 12 residues. V was clipped by 4 bases and J by 5 bases, with 8 bases between them. CDR3: CASSRPVETQYF. CDR3 nucleotides: TGTGCCAGCAGCCGCCCCGTCGAGACCCAGTACTTC.

There are a few counts of this clonotype. The CDR3 DNA is TGCGCCAGCAGCCAAGAGCTAGCGGGGGTTAATGAGCAGTTCTTC. This codes for CASSQELAGVNEQFF. The chain is built from TRBV4-1 and TRBJ2-1; the match to TRBD2 covers 10 bases. The V gene's germline CDR1 is MGHRA and CDR2 YSYEKL. V lost 0 bases and J lost 7; bases outside the gene matches: 3. The CDR3 is made up of 15 amino acids.

This clonotype was detected ten times or more. The V gene is TRBV30, the J gene TRBJ2-5, with a possible D match to TRBD2 (5 bases). Trimming cost V 1 base and J 5 bases, with 11 bases left between them. Germline values: CDR1 GTSNPN, CDR2 SVGIG (reference sequence). CDR3 size: 13 residues. The CDR3 region has the DNA TGTGCCTGGAGTGACGGGGTTGGGGAGACCCAGTACTTC. Translating gives CAWSDGVGETQYF.